This passage covers 7 T cell receptor beta chains from one sample sequenced in a study of radiotherapy plus CTLA-4 blockade in lung cancer. Sequencing used immunoSEQ multiplex PCR; TCRdb keeps in-frame clones, though not all of them. The sample consists of about 43,000 clones, around 70% of them appearing once. The sample consisted of peripheral blood, taken from a patient treated with radiotherapy plus ipilimumab. All receptors derive from a human donor with non-small cell lung cancer who had a partial response to radiotherapy plus ipilimumab.

The chain has TRBV6-1 and TRBJ1-2; unclear D gene. Germline V gene lookup returns CDR1 MNHNS and CDR2 SASEGT. The CDR3 has 13 amino acids. With 2 bases removed from V and 5 bases from J, the gap between germline ends came to 9 bases. The CDR3 spells CASSESTGYGYTF. The CDR3 nucleotides are TGTGCCAGCAGTGAATCAACGGGGTATGGCTACACCTTC.

Regarding this clone: At one of its ends the junction is not consistent with the germline gene, which may arise from a read error. The chain has TRBV7-7 and TRBJ2-2; no reliable D call. CDR3 length: 13 residues. Germline-derived CDR1 and CDR2 are SSHAT and FNYEAQ (reference sequence). CDR3 region: CASSPQVAGELFF. The CDR3 region has the DNA TGTGCTAGCAGCCCCCAGGTCGCCGGGGAGCTGTTTTTT.

A single count supports this clone. The chain employs TRBV2 and TRBJ2-2; TRBD2 matches at 7 bases. Trimming removed 2 bases from V and 13 bases from J; junction bases left unmatched: 13. CDR1 and CDR2 (germline): SNHLY, FYNNEI. This CDR3 is built from 15 residues. CDR3 region: CASSELSSGPVGLFF. In DNA, the CDR3 is TGTGCCAGCAGTGAATTGTCTAGCGGTCCCGTGGGGCTGTTTTTT.

Remarks on this clone: The same CDR3 arises from other DNA sequences in this sample as well. This rearrangement joins TRBV18 to TRBJ2-7, with TRBD2 matching 10 bases. V shed 2 bases, J shed 0 bases, and the junction held 13 bases outside the gene matches. Germline V CDR1 and CDR2: KGHSH, LQKENI. The CDR3 loop spans 19 amino acids. The CDR3 DNA is TGTGCCAGCTCACCAGCGAAAGGGGGGACTAGCGTAAGCTCCTACGAGCAGTACTTC. This translates into CASSPAKGGTSVSSYEQYF.

This clone was detected only a few times. The V call is TRBV7-2, the J call TRBJ2-5; 13 bases are a match to TRBD2. CDR1 and CDR2 (germline): SGHTA, FQGNSA. The CDR3 runs to 18 residues. The V segment lost 5 bases and the J segment 5 bases; nucleotides outside the gene matches: 14. CDR3 nucleotides: TGTGCCAGCAGCCTACCACCCGGGACTAGCGGGATAATTGAGACCCAGTACTTC. Protein sequence: CASSLPPGTSGIIETQYF.

This clone showed up just a few times. V usage is TRBV5-1 and J usage is TRBJ2-7; D perhaps matches TRBD2 (6 bases). CDR3 length: 15 amino acids. Trimming left V 4 bases short and J 4 bases short, with 18 bases between. In germline, CDR1 is SGHRS, CDR2 YFSETQ. The CDR3 reads CASSPLGGKRYEQYF. The CDR3 nucleotides are TGCGCCAGCAGCCCGCTTGGGGGGAAGCGGTACGAGCAGTACTTC.

The V and J genes are TRBV29-1 and TRBJ2-7; D remains ambiguous. CDR3 length equals 11 residues. Germline CDR1 is SQVTM and CDR2 is ANQGSEA. Trimming took 4 bases from V and 7 from J, leaving 11 bases between them. CDR3 protein: CSVGGNWEQYF. CDR3 in DNA: TGCAGCGTTGGAGGCAACTGGGAGCAGTACTTC.